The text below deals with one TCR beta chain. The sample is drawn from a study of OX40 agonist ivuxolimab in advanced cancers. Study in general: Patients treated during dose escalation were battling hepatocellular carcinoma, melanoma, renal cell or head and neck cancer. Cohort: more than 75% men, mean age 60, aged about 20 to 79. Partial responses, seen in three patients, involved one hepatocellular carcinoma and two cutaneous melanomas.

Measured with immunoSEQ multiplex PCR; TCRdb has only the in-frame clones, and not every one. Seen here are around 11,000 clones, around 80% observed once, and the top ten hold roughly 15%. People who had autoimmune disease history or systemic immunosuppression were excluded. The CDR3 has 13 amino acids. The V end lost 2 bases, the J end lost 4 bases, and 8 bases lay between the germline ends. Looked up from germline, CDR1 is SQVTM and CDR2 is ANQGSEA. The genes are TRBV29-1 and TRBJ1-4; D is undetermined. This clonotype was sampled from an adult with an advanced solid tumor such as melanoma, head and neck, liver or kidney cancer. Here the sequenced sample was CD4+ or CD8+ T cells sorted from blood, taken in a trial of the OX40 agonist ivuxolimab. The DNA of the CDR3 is TGCAGCGTTGAATTGGCGCTTAATGAAAAACTGTTTTTT. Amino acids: CSVELALNEKLFF.